The subject of this entry is one TCR beta chain. Its cognate antigen is unknown. One end of the junction is discordant with germline, which a read error may explain. The identical CDR3 is also encoded by other nucleotide sequences in the sample. The data are from a study of brain metastases from non-small cell lung cancer. TCRdb's copy holds only in-frame clones and misses some; the assay was immunoSEQ multiplex PCR. The repertoire consists of roughly 880 clones, with roughly 80% occurring once and the leading ten covering over 9.5%. CDR1 and CDR2 (germline): MGHRA, YSYEKL. The CDR3 runs 17 residues. Findings of the study overall: In nearly 65% of brain metastases, T-cell clones were expanded compared with matched primary tumors. T-cell infiltration was lower in brain metastases than primaries (P < 0.001).

The sequenced sample consisted of tissue from a brain metastasis. The gene calls are TRBV4-1 and TRBJ2-2; 11 nucleotides agree with TRBD2. The sequence was obtained from a donor at least 40 years old with non-small cell lung cancer. CDR3 sequence reads: CASSQGGLAANTGELFF. CDR3 coding DNA: TGCGCCAGTAGCCAAGGGGGACTAGCGGCGAACACCGGGGAGCTGTTTTTT.